One sample yielded the 24 T cell receptor beta chains listed below, sequenced in a study of cytomegalovirus exposure and HLA in healthy donors. The PCR made use of 60 Vbeta and 13 Jbeta primers. Measured with immunoSEQ multiplex PCR; TCRdb has only the in-frame clones, and not every one. The sample carries under 45,000 clones, around 62% recorded once. Sequenced input: PBMCs. The receptor set was obtained from a human donor in good health.

This chain links TRBV19 with TRBJ1-5, with 9 bases matching TRBD1. J was trimmed by 6 bases and V by 5 bases; bases with no gene match: 8. Germline V gene lookup returns CDR1 LNHDA and CDR2 SQIVND (reference sequence). This CDR3 contains 15 residues. The chain's CDR3 is CASSSGQGRLQPQHF. The DNA of the CDR3 is TGTGCCAGTAGTTCGGGACAGGGTAGGCTTCAGCCCCAGCATTTT.

This sequence joins TRBV14 and TRBJ2-2; 8 nucleotides align to TRBD1. The V gene's germline CDR1 is SGHDN and CDR2 FVKESK. The junction had 12 bases not matched to a gene; V was cut back by 2 bases and J by 7 bases. The CDR3 length is 17 residues. The CDR3 coding sequence is TGTGCCAGCAGCCAACCCCGAGGGAACAGGGGGATCGGGGAGCTGTTTTTT. It is translated as CASSQPRGNRGIGELFF.

This clone occurred a few times. V gene TRBV2 combines with J gene TRBJ2-1; a weak D match, TRBD2 (5 bases). The V end was cut by 6 bases, the J end by 12 bases, with 15 bases between. The CDR3 totals 12 residues. CDR1 SNHLY and CDR2 FYNNEI come from the germline V gene. The CDR3 region has the DNA TGTGCCAGCAGGGGGAGCGGCGGTTGGCAGTTCTTC. It translates to CASRGSGGWQFF.

CDR3 amino acids: CASSKAGVTDTQYF. DNA for the CDR3: TGTGCCAGCTCAAAAGCGGGGGTTACAGATACGCAGTATTTT. The chain couples TRBV18 to TRBJ2-3, with TRBD2 matching over 8 bases. The germline V gene has CDR1 KGHSH and CDR2 LQKENI. The V gene end was trimmed by 5 bases and the J gene end by 3 bases; junction bases not matched to a gene: 4. This CDR3 is built from 14 residues.

V is TRBV5-1 and J is TRBJ2-7; tentatively, D is TRBD1 (6 bases). The V gene's germline CDR1 is SGHRS and CDR2 YFSETQ. V was trimmed by 4 bases and J by 1 base, leaving 12 bases between them. This CDR3 has 14 residues. CDR3 sequence reads: CASSPDGQSYEQYF. CDR3 DNA sequence: TGCGCCAGCAGCCCGGATGGACAGTCCTACGAGCAGTACTTC.

The CDR3 reads CASRPRDRNYGYTF. The DNA for the CDR3 is TGCGCCAGCAGGCCCCGGGACAGAAACTATGGCTACACCTTC. The rearrangement links TRBV5-1 to TRBJ1-2; 7 bases line up with TRBD1. Germline CDR1 and CDR2: SGHRS and YFSETQ. The V and J ends lost 5 bases and 2 bases, in that order; junction bases with no gene match: 6. This CDR3 region has 14 residues.

The chain joins TRBV2 to TRBJ1-5, with 8 bases matching TRBD1. The CDR3 covers 16 residues. The V gene's germline CDR1 is SNHLY and CDR2 FYNNEI. Losses at the gene ends were 5 bases for V and 7 bases for J; bases not matched to a gene: 13. The DNA for the CDR3 is TGTGCCAGCAGTCAGGGGGCGAGCTTCTCGGGGCAGCCCCAGCATTTT. Its protein product is CASSQGASFSGQPQHF.

The CDR3 reads CASSYSYQANYGYTF. The CDR3 bases are TGTGCCAGCAGTTACTCGTACCAGGCTAACTATGGCTACACCTTC. This chain uses TRBV6-5 with TRBJ1-2, with unresolved D. CDR3 length: 15 residues. From germline, CDR1 is MNHEY and CDR2 SVGAGI. V dropped 0 bases and J dropped 0 bases, with 8 bases sitting between them.

A single count supports this clone. This rearrangement joins TRBV5-1 to TRBJ2-7, with D hard to call. This CDR3 region has 13 residues. Trimming shortened V by 0 bases and J by 4 bases, and 8 bases separated the two germline ends. Per germline, CDR1 SGHRS and CDR2 YFSETQ. This CDR3 reads CASSLGLLYEQYF. The CDR3 bases are TGCGCCAGCAGCTTGGGGCTGTTATACGAGCAGTACTTC.

The gene calls are TRBV6-1 and TRBJ1-2; possible D gene TRBD1, 6 bases. Trimming shortened V by 7 bases and J by 8 bases, and 20 bases separated the two germline ends. This CDR3 spans 14 amino acids. Germline values: CDR1 MNHNS, CDR2 SASEGT. The CDR3 here is CASTPLAGAGGYTF. In nucleotides, the CDR3 is TGTGCCAGCACCCCCTTGGCAGGGGCAGGCGGCTACACCTTC.

The chain joins TRBV7-6 to TRBJ1-6; D ambiguous. Deletions cut 5 bases from V and 10 bases from J, with 9 bases between. The CDR3 runs 12 residues. The germline gives CDR1 SGHVS, CDR2 FNYEAQ. CDR3 nucleotides: TGTGCCAGCAGCCCGGGGATGTCACCCCTCCACTTT. Translation: CASSPGMSPLHF.

The chain couples TRBV9 to TRBJ2-3; no clear D gene. Trimming took off 4 bases at V and 4 bases at J, with 16 bases between the two ends. The CDR3 loop spans 15 amino acids. From germline, CDR1 is SGDLS and CDR2 YYNGEE. CDR3 amino acids: CASSPPYPGADTQYF. The CDR3, as DNA: TGTGCCAGCAGCCCCCCCTATCCGGGTGCAGATACGCAGTATTTT.

This clone appeared a few times. The chain uses TRBV5-1 and TRBJ1-2; tentatively, D is TRBD1 (5 bases). The germline gives CDR1 SGHRS, CDR2 YFSETQ. V was pared by 0 bases and J by 3 bases, with 9 bases between. The CDR3 extends over 14 amino acids. CDR3 sequence: CASSLVPRDYGYTF. The CDR3 nucleotides read TGCGCCAGCAGCTTGGTGCCCAGGGACTATGGCTACACCTTC.

The chain recombines TRBV6-1 with TRBJ1-2, with D possibly matching TRBD1 (6 bases). Trimming took off 5 bases at V and 3 bases at J, with 16 bases between the two ends. Germline CDR1 and CDR2: MNHNS and SASEGT. The CDR3 is made up of 15 amino acids. CDR3 bases: TGTGCCAGCAGTAATCGTCAGGACAGTTACTATGGCTACACCTTC. Its translation: CASSNRQDSYYGYTF.

V gene TRBV7-2 combines with J gene TRBJ2-7; no clear D. V lost 0 bases and J lost 5, with 11 bases in between. Germline values: CDR1 SGHTA, CDR2 FQGNSA. This CDR3 has 14 amino acids. The CDR3 nucleotides are TGTGCCAGCAGCTTAGCAGGAGTTACCGACGAGCAGTACTTC. Amino acid sequence: CASSLAGVTDEQYF.

The chain links TRBV5-1 to TRBJ1-2; 9 bases fit TRBD1. CDR3 length: 14 amino acids. Germline V lookup: CDR1 SGHRS, CDR2 YFSETQ. With V trimmed by 4 bases and J by 1 base, 2 bases remained unmatched. The CDR3 bases are TGCGCCAGCAGCGGACAGGGGATTAACTATGGCTACACCTTC. It encodes CASSGQGINYGYTF.

The CDR3 protein is CASSLVGTGGFYGYTF. Here the CDR3 DNA reads TGTGCCAGCAGCTTAGTGGGGACAGGGGGCTTCTATGGCTACACCTTC. V usage is TRBV11-2 and J usage is TRBJ1-2, with 12 bases that match TRBD1. Trimming removed 1 base from V and 4 bases from J; junction bases left unmatched: 4. The V gene's germline CDR1 is SGHAT and CDR2 FQNNGV. The CDR3 is made up of 16 amino acids.

This clone appeared a single time. The chain is built from TRBV30 and TRBJ2-4, with TRBD1 identical over 8 bases. Germline V lookup: CDR1 GTSNPN, CDR2 SVGIG (reference sequence). There are 13 residues in the CDR3. V gave up 3 bases and J gave up 9 bases; unmatched junction bases: 7. In DNA, the CDR3 is TGTGCCTGGAGGTCGACAGGGGTGAGCATTCAGTACTTC. Protein product: CAWRSTGVSIQYF.

About this clone itself: Within the sample, other DNA sequences also encode this same CDR3. The chain couples TRBV30 to TRBJ2-7, with a tentative D call TRBD1 (6 bases). CDR1 and CDR2 from the germline V gene are GTSNPN and SVGIG (reference sequence). V was shortened by 2 bases and J by 7 bases, with 9 bases between the two germline ends. The CDR3 consists of 11 residues. Here the CDR3 DNA reads TGTGCCTGGAGTCTAGGGGGAGAGCAGTACTTC. It specifies CAWSLGGEQYF.

V gene TRBV9 combines with J gene TRBJ2-1; TRBD1 matches 7 bases. The V gene's germline CDR1 is SGDLS and CDR2 YYNGEE. V shed 4 bases and J 5 bases; nucleotides not matched to a gene: 6. This CDR3 has 14 residues. In DNA form, the CDR3 reads TGTGCCAGCAGCCCGCAGGGGGTGGACAATGAGCAGTTCTTC. It yields the protein CASSPQGVDNEQFF.

This rearrangement joins TRBV9 to TRBJ2-7; 10 bases match TRBD1. Germline-derived CDR1 and CDR2 are SGDLS and YYNGEE. V trimming: 3 bases; J trimming: 3 bases; junction bases outside the gene matches: 3. This CDR3 spans 14 amino acids. CDR3 amino acids: CASSGRDRGYEQYF. The CDR3 DNA reads TGTGCCAGCAGCGGGCGGGACAGGGGCTACGAGCAGTACTTC.

The CDR3 is CASSLADRTDTQYF. For the CDR3, the DNA is TGTGCCAGCAGCTTAGCCGACAGAACAGATACGCAGTATTTT. The V and J genes are TRBV7-2 and TRBJ2-3; D is perhaps TRBD1 (5 bases). Trimming took off 0 bases at V and 3 bases at J, with 7 bases between the two ends. The V gene's germline CDR1 is SGHTA and CDR2 FQGNSA. The CDR3 totals 14 residues.

The chain joins TRBV5-1 to TRBJ1-2, with 8 bases aligning to TRBD1. With 3 bases clipped from V and 8 bases from J, the junction kept 12 bases outside the gene matches. CDR3 length: 15 amino acids. Germline CDR1 reads SGHRS; CDR2 reads YFSETQ. The CDR3: CASSSTGVGGSGYTF. The CDR3 DNA reads TGCGCCAGCAGCTCGACAGGGGTCGGGGGGTCAGGCTACACCTTC.

The chain employs TRBV6-6 and TRBJ2-5, with a weak D call TRBD1 (6 bases). V was cut by 5 bases and J by 5 bases, with 15 bases left in between. CDR1 and CDR2 from the germline V gene are MNHNY and SVGAGI (reference sequence). The CDR3 runs to 14 residues. Here the CDR3 reads CASSTGTIGETQYF. CDR3 DNA sequence: TGTGCCAGCAGTACCGGGACAATCGGGGAGACCCAGTACTTC.